This T cell receptor beta chain was sequenced in a study of molecular identifiers for immune sequencing clone quantification. Study-wide points: Effector cells kept over 98% of their molecules in clones above 20 RNA copies, while naive cells kept under 1% there.

Trimming stripped 3 bases from V and 2 bases from J, with 14 bases between. This CDR3 is 15 amino acids long. The germline V gene encodes CDR1 SEHNR and CDR2 FQNEAQ (reference sequence). Via MiXCR, TCRdb re-called the PCR reads, giving one row per CDR3 protein. Of under 75,000 distinct CDR3 sequences in the sample, under 20% are singletons; the top ten hold 1.4%. This clonotype came up many times. What it binds is not known. The source material was naive CD8+ T cells from blood, with Jurkat cell RNA spiked in. The subset was: FACS-sorted CD8+CD4-CCR7+CD45RA+ naive T cells. The chain recombines TRBV7-9 with TRBJ2-7; D is uncertain. The TCR sequence derives from a human donor in good health. Some libraries in this study had Jurkat cell RNA spiked in. The CDR3 coding sequence is TGTGCCAGCAGCTTTACTGGGCAGGAGACCTACGAGCAGTACTTC. This translates into CASSFTGQETYEQYF.